The next 3 T cell receptor beta chains were all read from a single sample in a study of T-cell memory formation after mild COVID-19 (dated by TCRdb to about 2021). The library was made by 5' RACE. TCRdb shows the sequencer as Illumina NovaSeq 6000. TCRdb trimmed public reads at Q25 via fastp, called clones via MiXCR and kept in-frame beta chains. Rows with a matching CDR3 protein are joined into one entry that keeps the most common DNA and genes. The sample table lists some 260,000 distinct CDR3 sequences, less than 20% of them with a count of one. The ten most abundant clones make up around 3.8% of the sample. Sequences were obtained from PBMCs or a T cell subset sorted from them (not recorded which). These receptors all stem from a man between 18 and 35 years old who had mild COVID-19 (a few samples of this study predate the infection). The sample titles of this study are shuffled in the database, so cell type and time point are left out; the donor was told from shared clones.

The chain recombines TRBV5-6 with TRBJ2-1, with D possibly being TRBD2 (6 bases). V lost 4 bases, J lost 0 bases, and 11 bases lay in between. Germline V gene lookup returns CDR1 SGHDT and CDR2 YYEEEE. This CDR3 has 15 residues. The CDR3 sequence: CASSRGWPSYNEQFF. In DNA, the CDR3 is TGTGCCAGCAGCCGGGGGTGGCCCTCCTACAATGAGCAGTTCTTC.

This clonotype appeared a few times. The genes are TRBV7-2 and TRBJ2-5, with D unresolved. The V and J ends lost 2 bases and 5 bases respectively, with 6 bases between them. Germline lookup yields CDR1 SGHTA and CDR2 FQGNSA. This CDR3 comprises 12 residues. This CDR3 reads CASSLLMETQYF. The CDR3 bases are TGTGCCAGCAGCTTATTGATGGAGACCCAGTACTTC.

V and J are TRBV4-3 and TRBJ1-2, with D possibly TRBD1 on 5 matching bases. The CDR3 covers 15 residues. The V gene lost 1 base and the J gene lost 4 bases, with 13 bases spanning the gap. The germline CDR1 and CDR2 sequences are LGHNA and YSLEER. CDR3 in amino acids: CASSQVNPTVYGYTF. The CDR3 DNA is TGCGCCAGCAGCCAAGTTAATCCGACAGTCTATGGCTACACCTTC.